The 27 T cell receptor beta chains reported below all come from one sample, sequenced in a study of T cell clonotyping in hematopoietic cell transplantation. Some clones are missing from TCRdb's copy, which holds only in-frame ones; the method was immunoSEQ multiplex PCR. The data hold approximately 17,000 clones, with roughly nine tenths observed a single time. Sequenced input: peripheral blood mononuclear cells. Source of these receptors: a man aged 50 to 60 in good health. Some clones in this sample may be carry-over from other donors' samples.

The gene calls are TRBV9 and TRBJ1-3, with TRBD1 matching 8 bases. CDR3 size: 16 residues. Germline V gene lookup returns CDR1 SGDLS and CDR2 YYNGEE. Trimming took 2 bases from V and 0 from J; bases not matched to a gene: 4. CDR3 in DNA: TGTGCCAGCAGCGTTACAGGGGGGAACTCTGGAAACACCATATATTTT. This gives the protein CASSVTGGNSGNTIYF.

This chain uses TRBV25-1 with TRBJ1-1; the match to TRBD1 covers 7 bases. CDR3 length: 13 amino acids. V shed 7 bases, J shed 0 bases, and the junction held 2 bases outside the gene matches. Germline-derived CDR1 and CDR2 are MGHDK and SYGVNS. Here the CDR3 DNA reads TGTGCCAGCACCGACAGGGTGAACACTGAAGCTTTCTTT. This codes for CASTDRVNTEAFF. The complete variable domain, with remaining parts taken from reference TRBV25-1 and TRBJ1-1, reads EADIYQTPRYLVIGTGKKITLECSQTMGHDKMYWYQQDPGMELHLIHYSYGVNSTEKGDLSSESTVSRIRTEHFPLTLESARPSHTSQYLCASTDRVNTEAFFGQGTRLTVV.

This clone came up once. The genes are TRBV19 and TRBJ2-7; the D is unclear. The CDR3 is 13 amino acids. V was pared by 5 bases and J by 3 bases, with 11 bases between. Per germline, CDR1 LNHDA and CDR2 SQIVND (reference sequence). The CDR3 loop reads CASSLGSGYEQYF. Written as DNA, the CDR3 is TGTGCCAGTAGTTTGGGATCGGGCTACGAGCAGTACTTC.

On this clone itself: This may be a read error: a much more frequent sequence differs by one nucleotide. V usage is TRBV7-9 and J usage is TRBJ1-5; a weak D match, TRBD1 (6 bases). There are 15 residues in the CDR3. The V gene's germline CDR1 is SEHNR and CDR2 FQNEAQ (reference sequence). Trimming left V 1 base short and J 7 bases short, with 14 bases between. The CDR3 bases are TGTGCCAGCAGCTTAGTGGGTGGGGGCCAACAGCCCCAGCATTTT. Translation gives CASSLVGGGQQPQHF.

This sequence joins TRBV7-3 and TRBJ2-3, with 14 bases aligning to TRBD2. Germline lookup yields CDR1 SGHTA and CDR2 FQGTGA. Trimming took 5 bases from V and 2 from J; bases not matched to a gene: 12. The CDR3 contains 19 residues. The CDR3 bases are TGTGCCAGCAGCATCGGACTAGCGGGGGGCCCTTCGATCACAGATACGCAGTATTTT. Translated: CASSIGLAGGPSITDTQYF.

The chain is built from TRBV28 and TRBJ1-1; D is uncertain. Germline values: CDR1 MDHEN, CDR2 SYDVKM. V gave up 3 bases and J gave up 10 bases, with 12 bases separating them. The CDR3 loop spans 12 amino acids. The CDR3 region is CASSFYSRGAFF. In nucleotides, the CDR3 is TGTGCCAGCAGTTTCTACAGTCGGGGAGCTTTCTTT.

The genes are TRBV16 and TRBJ2-7; D gene unclear. CDR1 is KGHSY and CDR2 is FQNENV in the germline V gene. The V end was cut by 0 bases, the J end by 0 bases, with 18 bases between. The CDR3 runs to 18 residues. CDR3 nucleotides: TGTGCCAGCAGCCAATCCCCTATATATCCGAGGAGCTCCTACGAGCAGTACTTC. Protein sequence: CASSQSPIYPRSSYEQYF.

The V and J genes are TRBV19 and TRBJ1-2; D unresolved. The CDR3 loop spans 13 amino acids. Germline V gene data show CDR1 as LNHDA and CDR2 as SQIVND (reference sequence). V was pared by 10 bases and J by 0 bases, with 12 bases between. The CDR3 nucleotides are TGTGCCACCCACCCGGACTCTAACTATGGCTACACCTTC. As protein: CATHPDSNYGYTF. Combining the CDR3 with reference TRBV19 and TRBJ1-2 gives the whole variable domain DGGITQSPKYLFRKEGQNVTLSCEQNLNHDAMYWYRQDPGQGLRLIYYSQIVNDFQKGDIAEGYSVSREKKESFPLTVTSAQKNPTAFYLCATHPDSNYGYTFGSGTRLTVV.

The chain is built from TRBV6-1 and TRBJ1-2; D not certain. Trimming shortened V by 2 bases and J by 7 bases, and 11 bases separated the two germline ends. Germline loops: CDR1 MNHNS, CDR2 SASEGT. This CDR3 is 13 amino acids long. The CDR3, as DNA: TGTGCCAGCAGTGAATTCGGGGATTCTGGCTACACCTTC. This sequence encodes CASSEFGDSGYTF.

This chain joins TRBV10-3 and TRBJ1-4, with TRBD1 identical over 7 bases. The length of the CDR3 is 14 residues. The germline V gene encodes CDR1 ENHRY and CDR2 SYGVKD. Losses at the gene ends were 6 bases for V and 7 bases for J; bases not matched to a gene: 8. CDR3 amino acids: CAISAGGSGEKLFF. DNA of the CDR3: TGTGCCATCAGCGCAGGGGGTTCTGGTGAAAAACTGTTTTTT.

The chain links TRBV2 to TRBJ2-7; TRBD1 is a possible D gene (6 bases). V dropped 7 bases and J dropped 2 bases, with 15 bases sitting between them. Germline assignment: CDR1 SNHLY and CDR2 FYNNEI. The CDR3 has 14 residues. CDR3 residues: CASTPSDRTYEQYF. The CDR3 bases are TGTGCCAGCACTCCCTCCGACAGGACCTACGAGCAGTACTTC. Complete variable domain (other parts from reference TRBV2 and TRBJ2-7): EPEVTQTPSHQVTQMGQEVILRCVPISNHLYFYWYRQILGQKVEFLVSFYNNEISEKSEIFDDQFSVERPDGSNFTLKIRSTKLEDSAMYFCASTPSDRTYEQYFGPGTRLTVT.

The rearrangement links TRBV29-1 to TRBJ2-5; 9 bases align to TRBD1. V trimming: 6 bases; J trimming: 3 bases; junction bases outside the gene matches: 11. Germline assignment: CDR1 SQVTM and CDR2 ANQGSEA. The CDR3 is 15 amino acids. CDR3 amino acids: CSVETGDRVKETQYF. The DNA of the CDR3 is TGCAGCGTGGAAACCGGGGACAGGGTCAAAGAGACCCAGTACTTC.

The genes are TRBV4-2 and TRBJ1-5, with no clear D. With 0 bases removed from V and 11 bases from J, the gap between germline ends came to 11 bases. Germline assignment: CDR1 LGHNA and CDR2 YNFKEQ. The CDR3 contains 13 residues. The DNA of the CDR3 is TGTGCCAGCAGCCAAGATTGGAGTTCGGCCCAGCATTTT. Its translation is CASSQDWSSAQHF.

This chain joins TRBV5-8 and TRBJ2-1; 8 bases fit TRBD2. After removal of 0 bases from V and 3 bases from J, the junction contained 5 bases not matched to a gene. The CDR3 sequence is 16 residues long. Per the germline V gene, CDR1 is SGHTS and CDR2 is YDEGEE. In nucleotides, the CDR3 is TGTGCCAGCAGCTTGGTTAGGACTAGCATCTACAATGAGCAGTTCTTC. It translates to CASSLVRTSIYNEQFF.

The chain recombines TRBV5-6 with TRBJ1-2; D gene ambiguous. The V end lost 4 bases, the J end lost 4 bases, and 17 bases lay between the germline ends. Germline V gene sequence: CDR1 SGHDT, CDR2 YYEEEE. This CDR3 spans 15 amino acids. CDR3 bases: TGTGCCAGCAGCCCCGAGGGCTTATGGTTCTATGGCTACACCTTC. Residues: CASSPEGLWFYGYTF.

This sequence joins TRBV6-6 and TRBJ2-2; TRBD2 agrees at 9 bases. Unmatched junction bases numbered 1, after V lost 2 bases and J lost 3 bases. The germline gives CDR1 MNHNY, CDR2 SVGAGI (reference sequence). This CDR3 has 15 residues. Written as DNA, the CDR3 is TGTGCCAGCAGTTACGCGGGGGGGGACACCGGGGAGCTGTTTTTT. Encoded protein: CASSYAGGDTGELFF.

This clone was found once. The chain combines TRBV6-1 with TRBJ2-5; possible D gene TRBD2, 5 bases. The germline gives CDR1 MNHNS, CDR2 SASEGT. Trimming cost V 6 bases and J 7 bases, with 15 bases left between them. The CDR3 totals 13 residues. CDR3 protein: CASSPGTKGTQYF. CDR3 nucleotide sequence: TGTGCCAGCAGCCCGGGAACAAAAGGGACCCAGTACTTC.

The V call is TRBV7-2, the J call TRBJ1-4, with 8 nucleotides matching TRBD1. The CDR3 extends over 14 amino acids. Trimming removed 4 bases from V and 7 bases from J; junction bases left unmatched: 5. Germline CDR1 is SGHTA and CDR2 is FQGNSA. The CDR3, as DNA: TGTGCCAGCAGCTCCCTGGGACAGGCTGAAAAACTGTTTTTT. Encoded protein: CASSSLGQAEKLFF.

J is TRBJ2-6 and V is TRBV19; possibly TRBD1 or TRBD2 for D (5 bases each). The CDR3 spans 17 residues. Between the trimmed V and J ends, which lost 8 bases and 1 base, there was a span of 18 bases. Germline CDR1 reads LNHDA; CDR2 reads SQIVND (reference sequence). The CDR3 here is CASFGTEPRSGANVLTF. The DNA for the CDR3 is TGTGCCAGTTTCGGGACGGAACCAAGGTCTGGGGCCAACGTCCTGACTTTC.

In its sample, this clone was seen once. This chain joins TRBV6-1 and TRBJ1-5, with D possibly TRBD1 on 6 matching bases. The ends were cut back, 3 bases at V and 8 bases at J, with 14 bases in the middle. CDR1 and CDR2 from the germline V gene are MNHNS and SASEGT. The CDR3 is 14 residues long. CDR3 protein: CASSEQGSWEPQHF. CDR3 DNA: TGTGCCAGCAGTGAGCAGGGGAGTTGGGAGCCCCAGCATTTT.

The CDR3 here is CSVEWGGSESVNYEQYF. Written as DNA, the CDR3 is TGCAGCGTTGAATGGGGGGGAAGCGAGAGCGTAAACTACGAGCAGTACTTC. The genes are TRBV29-1 and TRBJ2-7; 7 bases fit TRBD2. The germline V gene has CDR1 SQVTM and CDR2 ANQGSEA. The V gene end was trimmed by 2 bases and the J gene end by 3 bases; junction bases not matched to a gene: 16. This CDR3 region has 17 residues.

The chain joins TRBV30 to TRBJ1-5; 8 bases fit TRBD1. This CDR3 comprises 14 residues. CDR1 and CDR2 from the germline V gene are GTSNPN and SVGIG (reference sequence). Trimming cost V 1 base and J 7 bases; bases outside gene matches: 6. The CDR3 DNA follows: TGTGCCTGGAGTGCCTCAGGGGGCGGGCAGCCCCAGCATTTT. Translating it yields CAWSASGGGQPQHF. Full variable domain (outside the CDR3, taken from reference TRBV30 and TRBJ1-5): SQTIHQWPATLVQPVGSPLSLECTVEGTSNPNLYWYRQAAGRGLQLLFYSVGIGQISSEVPQNLSASRPQDRQFILSSKKLLLSDSGFYLCAWSASGGGQPQHFGDGTRLSIL.

This CDR3 is CASTPGTGNSYEQYF. The CDR3 region has the DNA TGTGCCAGCACTCCGGGAACAGGGAACTCCTACGAGCAGTACTTC. The rearrangement links TRBV9 to TRBJ2-7, with D perhaps TRBD1 (6 bases). With 6 bases removed from V and 0 bases from J, the gap between germline ends came to 16 bases. The CDR3 contains 15 residues. The germline V gene encodes CDR1 SGDLS and CDR2 YYNGEE. Combining the CDR3 with reference TRBV9 and TRBJ2-7 gives the whole variable domain DSGVTQTPKHLITATGQRVTLRCSPRSGDLSVYWYQQSLDQGLQFLIQYYNGEERAKGNILERFSAQQFPDLHSELNLSSLELGDSALYFCASTPGTGNSYEQYFGPGTRLTVT.

The CDR3 region has the DNA TGTGCCAGCAGAAGGGACAGGGGACCCTACGAGCAGTACTTC. Translation gives CASRRDRGPYEQYF. This chain connects TRBV28 to TRBJ2-7, with 10 bases identical to TRBD1. Germline assignment: CDR1 MDHEN and CDR2 SYDVKM. The CDR3 loop spans 14 amino acids. V shed 6 bases, J shed 2 bases, and the junction held 4 bases outside the gene matches.

The rearrangement links TRBV7-8 to TRBJ2-3, with TRBD1 as a possible D gene (6 bases). The V gene's germline CDR1 is SGHVS and CDR2 FQNEAQ. The V end lost 8 bases, the J end lost 0 bases, and 12 bases lay between the germline ends. This CDR3 has 14 residues. CDR3 DNA sequence: TGTGCCAGCGGACAGATATCTAGCACAGATACGCAGTATTTT. Residues: CASGQISSTDTQYF.

V is TRBV2 and J is TRBJ2-2, with TRBD1 matching 7 bases. This CDR3 is built from 13 residues. V dropped 3 bases and J dropped 6; count of bases not matched to a gene: 1. Germline CDR1 is SNHLY and CDR2 is FYNNEI. CDR3 coding DNA: TGTGCCAGCAGTGACACAGGGGCCGGGGAGCTGTTTTTT. It translates to CASSDTGAGELFF.

The chain couples TRBV7-2 to TRBJ1-2; no clear D gene. V gave up 0 bases and J gave up 6 bases, with 14 bases separating them. Looked up from germline, CDR1 is SGHTA and CDR2 is FQGNSA. The CDR3 has 15 amino acids. Here the CDR3 DNA reads TGTGCCAGCAGCTTAGCGCATTGGAATCGGGATGGCTACACCTTC. Protein product: CASSLAHWNRDGYTF.